What follows is one TCR beta chain and its context. Its antigen remains unknown. The data belong to a study of CD8+ T cells in alopecia areata. On the study more broadly: In an open-label trial, patients got 5 to 10 mg tofacitinib twice daily. General study results and limits: Scalp samples also contribute reads from the resident alphabeta T cells found in normal skin. Across lesional scalp, and particularly alopecia totalis/universalis, clonality surpassed that of normal scalp.

Individuals with alopecia areata gave both lesional scalp punch biopsies and peripheral blood for collection. Following extraction, RNA underwent reverse transcription to cDNA, which served as the sequencing template. Repertoires were generated with immunoSEQ multiplex PCR, while TCRdb's copy carries only in-frame clones and drops some. The top ten hold 0.85% to 1% of the sample, which has about 140,000 clones, approximately 51% seen once. V trimming: 7 bases; J trimming: 9 bases; junction bases outside the gene matches: 9. Germline lookup yields CDR1 MGHDK and CDR2 SYGVNS. CDR3 length: 13 residues. The V and J genes are TRBV25-1 and TRBJ2-1, with 7 bases matching TRBD2. Source: CD4+ T cells sorted from blood, taken at week 0. The origin of this receptor is a human donor with alopecia areata. The CDR3 is CASIALWGGEQFF. For the CDR3, the DNA is TGTGCCAGCATTGCCCTTTGGGGGGGTGAGCAGTTCTTC.